The following is a TCR beta chain sequence with its context. This sample was included in a study of blood T cell repertoires in COVID-19. As for the study in general: From the United States, Italy and Spain came samples of acute and convalescent COVID-19. Nucleic acid was either cDNA or gDNA, and it came from T cells, B-cell-depleted T cells, or PBMCs.

Original processing notes: For nucleated cells, counts were estimated from reference gene primer amplification. Data came from immunoSEQ multiplex PCR; TCRdb stores just in-frame clones and leaves some out. The V and J calls and clone size are taken from that table; D and trimming were inferred from the DNA. The repertoire has about 130,000 clones, roughly 91% of them found once; the top ten carry roughly 3.9%. Seattle patients were enrolled while actively infected and followed longitudinally. CDR3 size: 12 residues. Trimming pared 1 base from V and 7 bases from J, leaving 7 bases between. CDR1 and CDR2 from the germline V gene are LNHNV and YYDKDF (reference sequence).

The source is a man in his 60s with COVID-19, enrolled during active disease. The material sequenced was peripheral blood. The genes are TRBV15 and TRBJ1-2; D call uncertain. The CDR3 is CATSRATSGYTF. Here the CDR3 DNA reads TGTGCCACCAGCAGAGCTACTAGTGGCTACACCTTC.